This is a list of T cell receptor beta chains from one sample in a study of preoperative IRX-2 immunotherapy in early breast cancer. The data were produced by immunoSEQ multiplex PCR, yet TCRdb's version contains in-frame clones alone and is incomplete. The table shows around 35,000 clones, with roughly 96% occurring only once. The biological material was taken from a patient treated with IRX-2 immunotherapy. The receptor source for this set is a human donor with breast cancer. The CDR3 runs from the conserved cysteine through the conserved F or W. Fields, in order: V gene, clone size, J gene, D gene, CDR3 protein, CDR3 DNA. The D gene is left open where the match is weak. Clone size is given for some rows only: seen once, a few or many times, or a class if the clone is expanded.

TRBV9	once	TRBJ2-7	TRBD1	CASSVGLISGQGYYEQYF	TGTGCCAGCAGCGTAGGCCTAATAAGTGGACAGGGATACTACGAGCAGTACTTC
TRBV4-2	-	TRBJ1-5	-	CASSQDYRVHQPQHF	TGTGCCAGCAGCCAAGATTACAGGGTTCATCAGCCCCAGCATTTT
TRBV9	-	TRBJ1-4	-	CASSVADRREKLFF	TGTGCCAGCAGCGTAGCGGACCGTCGGGAAAAACTGTTTTTT
TRBV7-2	-	TRBJ2-7	-	CASSLSLSYEQYF	TGTGCCAGCAGCCTAAGCCTCTCCTACGAGCAGTACTTC
TRBV4-2	few	TRBJ2-1	-	CASSQDRAVVYNEQFF	TGTGCCAGCAGCCAAGATCGGGCGGTAGTCTACAATGAGCAGTTCTTC
TRBV19	-	TRBJ2-6	-	CASRAGRGSGANVLTF	TGTGCCAGTAGAGCAGGACGTGGGTCTGGGGCCAACGTCCTGACTTTC
TRBV27	-	TRBJ1-2	TRBD1	CASSLSRDRGGFYGYTF	TGTGCCAGCAGTTTATCGAGGGACAGGGGTGGTTTTTATGGCTACACCTTC
TRBV27	-	TRBJ1-5	-	CASSLTAVINQPQHF	TGTGCCAGCAGTTTAACGGCAGTAATAAATCAGCCCCAGCATTTT
TRBV6-1	-	TRBJ1-5	-	CASTRVSNQPQHF	TGTGCCAGCACCAGGGTAAGCAATCAGCCCCAGCATTTT
TRBV7-9	-	TRBJ1-3	TRBD1	CASSWNRGNGNTIYF	TGTGCCAGCAGCTGGAACAGGGGAAATGGAAACACCATATATTTT
TRBV27	few	TRBJ2-1	-	CASSPRNSDSSYNEQFF	TGTGCCAGCAGTCCCCGAAACAGTGACAGCTCCTACAATGAGCAGTTCTTC
TRBV9	-	TRBJ2-1	-	CASSVGSRAGEQFF	TGTGCCAGCAGCGTAGGAAGCCGGGCGGGTGAGCAGTTCTTC
TRBV5-4	-	TRBJ1-1	-	CASSLRTEAFF	TGTGCCAGCAGCTTGCGGACTGAAGCTTTCTTT
TRBV11-3	-	TRBJ2-6	-	CASSRDSGFRGANVLTF	TGTGCCAGCAGCCGCGACAGTGGGTTTCGGGGGGCCAACGTCCTGACTTTC
TRBV7-9	once	TRBJ2-3	-	CASSPVDLPDTQYF	TGTGCCAGCAGCCCGGTGGATTTGCCAGATACGCAGTATTTT
TRBV6-4	-	TRBJ2-5	TRBD1	CASSDSAGGLETQYF	TGTGCCAGCAGTGACTCTGCAGGGGGATTGGAGACCCAGTACTTC
TRBV27	-	TRBJ2-1	TRBD1	CASRGQGRDEQFF	TGTGCCAGCAGGGGACAGGGGAGAGATGAGCAGTTCTTC
TRBV9	-	TRBJ1-4	-	CASSVAGGDLRDEKLFF	TGTGCCAGCAGCGTAGCTGGGGGGGACCTCAGAGATGAAAAACTGTTTTTT
TRBV7-3	-	TRBJ2-1	-	CASSLRTPGGGAENEQFF	TGTGCCAGCAGCTTAAGGACCCCCGGAGGGGGGGCGGAAAATGAGCAGTTCTTC
TRBV28	-	TRBJ2-3	TRBD2	CASSPTSGSRTDTQYF	TGTGCCAGCAGCCCCACTAGCGGGAGTCGCACAGATACGCAGTATTTT
TRBV7-9	-	TRBJ1-2	TRBD1	CASSFTDRAPYYGYTF	TGTGCCAGCAGCTTCACAGACAGGGCGCCCTACTATGGCTACACCTTC
TRBV11-3	-	TRBJ2-7	TRBD1	CASSYNALGQPYEQYF	TGTGCCAGCAGCTACAACGCCCTGGGACAGCCCTACGAGCAGTACTTC
TRBV4-1	once	TRBJ1-1	-	CASSQGEYPLNTEAFF	TGCGCCAGCAGCCAAGGGGAGTATCCGTTGAACACTGAAGCTTTCTTT